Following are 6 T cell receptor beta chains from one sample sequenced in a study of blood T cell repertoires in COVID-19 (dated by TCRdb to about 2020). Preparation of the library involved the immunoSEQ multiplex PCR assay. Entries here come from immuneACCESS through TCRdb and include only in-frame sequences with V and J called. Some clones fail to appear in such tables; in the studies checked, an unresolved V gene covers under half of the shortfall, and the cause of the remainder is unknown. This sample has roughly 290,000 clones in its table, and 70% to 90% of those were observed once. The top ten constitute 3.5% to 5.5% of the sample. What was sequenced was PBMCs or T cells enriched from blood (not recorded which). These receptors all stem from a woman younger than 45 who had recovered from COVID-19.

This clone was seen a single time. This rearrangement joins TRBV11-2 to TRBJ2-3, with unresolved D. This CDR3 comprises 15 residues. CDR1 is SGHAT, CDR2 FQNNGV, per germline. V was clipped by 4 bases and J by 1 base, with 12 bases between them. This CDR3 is CASSSPLAGTDTQYF. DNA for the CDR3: TGTGCCAGCAGCTCCCCCTTAGCTGGCACAGATACGCAGTATTTT.

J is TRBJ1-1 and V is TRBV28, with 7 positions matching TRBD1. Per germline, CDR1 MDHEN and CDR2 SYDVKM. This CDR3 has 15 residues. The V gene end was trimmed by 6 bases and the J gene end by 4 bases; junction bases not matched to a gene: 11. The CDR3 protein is CASRPSRQGSTEAFF. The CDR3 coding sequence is TGTGCCAGCAGACCCTCCCGACAGGGAAGCACTGAAGCTTTCTTT.

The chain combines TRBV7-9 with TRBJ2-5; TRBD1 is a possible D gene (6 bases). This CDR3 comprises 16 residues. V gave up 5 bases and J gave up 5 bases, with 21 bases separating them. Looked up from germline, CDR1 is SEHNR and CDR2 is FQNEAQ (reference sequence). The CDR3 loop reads CASSPRGGGQGETQYF. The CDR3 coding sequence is TGTGCCAGCAGCCCCCGAGGTGGGGGTCAGGGGGAGACCCAGTACTTC.

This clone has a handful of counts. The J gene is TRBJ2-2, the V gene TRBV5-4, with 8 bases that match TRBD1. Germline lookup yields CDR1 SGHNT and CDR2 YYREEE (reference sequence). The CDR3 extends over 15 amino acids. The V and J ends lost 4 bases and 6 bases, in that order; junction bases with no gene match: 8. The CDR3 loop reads CASSRTGSYPGELFF. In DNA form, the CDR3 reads TGTGCCAGCAGCAGGACAGGGTCCTACCCCGGGGAGCTGTTTTTT.

DNA of the CDR3: TGTGCCAGCAGCTCGTGGACTAGCGGGAAATCAGGCCCAGATACGCAGTATTTT. Its translation is CASSSWTSGKSGPDTQYF. The J gene is TRBJ2-3, the V gene TRBV11-2; 12 bases align to TRBD2. The CDR3 length is 18 residues. With V trimmed by 4 bases and J by 4 bases, 12 bases remained unmatched. The germline gives CDR1 SGHAT, CDR2 FQNNGV.

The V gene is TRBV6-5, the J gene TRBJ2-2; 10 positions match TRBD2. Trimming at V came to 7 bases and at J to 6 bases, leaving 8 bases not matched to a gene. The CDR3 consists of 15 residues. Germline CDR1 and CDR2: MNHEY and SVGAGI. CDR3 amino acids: CASNRAGGQAGELFF. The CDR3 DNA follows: TGTGCCAGCAACCGAGCGGGGGGGCAGGCCGGGGAGCTGTTTTTT.